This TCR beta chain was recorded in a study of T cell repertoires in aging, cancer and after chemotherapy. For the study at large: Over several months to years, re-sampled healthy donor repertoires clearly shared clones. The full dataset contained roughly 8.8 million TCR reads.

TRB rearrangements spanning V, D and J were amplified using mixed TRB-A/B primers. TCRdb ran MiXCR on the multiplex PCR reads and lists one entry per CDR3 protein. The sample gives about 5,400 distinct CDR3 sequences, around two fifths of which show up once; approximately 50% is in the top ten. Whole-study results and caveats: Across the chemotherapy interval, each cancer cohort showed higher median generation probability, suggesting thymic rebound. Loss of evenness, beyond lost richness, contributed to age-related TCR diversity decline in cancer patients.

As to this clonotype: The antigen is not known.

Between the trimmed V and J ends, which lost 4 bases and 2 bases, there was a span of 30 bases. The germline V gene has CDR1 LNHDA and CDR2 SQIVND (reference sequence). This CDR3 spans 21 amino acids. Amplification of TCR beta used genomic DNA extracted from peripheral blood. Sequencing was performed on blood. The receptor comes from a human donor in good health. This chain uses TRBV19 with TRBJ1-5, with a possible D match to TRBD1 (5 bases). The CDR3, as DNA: TGTGCCAGTAGTACTCGGGGCTCGGGGCTCGGCGGGTTTGGGGGCAATCAGCCCCAGCATTTT. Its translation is CASSTRGSGLGGFGGNQPQHF.